The sequence of this TCR beta chain was determined in a study of a mutant IDH1 vaccine in newly diagnosed glioma. Notes on this clone: Its specificity is not known.

The data were produced by immunoSEQ multiplex PCR, yet TCRdb's version contains in-frame clones alone and is incomplete. There are around 44,000 clones in the sample; around 85% occur only once, and 6.5% to 7.5% lies in the top ten. Between the trimmed V and J ends, which lost 4 bases and 0 bases, there was a span of 19 bases. The CDR3 loop spans 17 amino acids. CDR1 and CDR2 from the germline V gene are MNHEY and SMNVEV (reference sequence). Time point: week 35, safety follow-up. What each vaccine dose contained was 300 ug of mutant IDH1 20-mer peptide, accompanied by topical imiquimod. Broader study findings: Pseudoprogression seemed unlinked to shifts in top peripheral T cell clonotypes. Immune responses arising from the vaccine appeared in around 92% of patients.

V and J are TRBV27 and TRBJ2-7; TRBD2 might be the D (6 bases). The receptor comes from a middle-aged man with glioma. The sample was PBMCs, taken from a glioma patient whose treatment included an IDH1 peptide vaccine. CDR3 loop: CASSSGLGGDHSYEQYF. In DNA form, the CDR3 reads TGTGCCAGCAGTTCCGGTCTCGGCGGGGACCACTCCTACGAGCAGTACTTC.